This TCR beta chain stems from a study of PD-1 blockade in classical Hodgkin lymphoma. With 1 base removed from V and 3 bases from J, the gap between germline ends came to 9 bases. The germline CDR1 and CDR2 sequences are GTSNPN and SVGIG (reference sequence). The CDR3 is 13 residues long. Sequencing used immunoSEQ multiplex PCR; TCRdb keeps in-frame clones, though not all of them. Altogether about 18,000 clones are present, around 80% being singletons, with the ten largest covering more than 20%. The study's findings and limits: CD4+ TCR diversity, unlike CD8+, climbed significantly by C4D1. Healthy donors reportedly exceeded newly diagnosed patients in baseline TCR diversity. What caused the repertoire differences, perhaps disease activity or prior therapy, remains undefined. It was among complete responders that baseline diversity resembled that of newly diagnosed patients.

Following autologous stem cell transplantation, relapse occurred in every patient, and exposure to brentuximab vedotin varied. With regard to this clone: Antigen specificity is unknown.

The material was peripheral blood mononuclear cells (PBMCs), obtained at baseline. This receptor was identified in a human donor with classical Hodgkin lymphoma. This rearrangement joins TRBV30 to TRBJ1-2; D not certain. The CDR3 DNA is TGTGCCTGGAGTGGGAGGCGGGACTATGGCTACACCTTC. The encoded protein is CAWSGRRDYGYTF.